This TCR beta chain was retrieved from a study of regulatory T cells in long-lasting Graves disease (dated by TCRdb to about 2021). For the study in its entirety: In the newly diagnosed Graves' disease group, patients had been taking antithyroid drugs for less than 3 months. Patients with persistent Graves' disease were compared with patients with newly diagnosed Graves' disease using TCR sequencing and RNA sequencing of peripheral blood. The study was conducted in China and was registered as a clinical trial. TCR sequencing covered roughly 13 persistent and some 20 newly diagnosed Graves' disease patients, about 35 samples in total. Paper-wide results and their limitations: Sequencing and analysis were limited to the TCR beta chain. Patients with persistent disease shared more public clonotypes (fewer than 3,000) than newly diagnosed patients did (966). Persistent disease showed preferential use of TRBV28, TRBJ1-2 and TRBJ2-5, whereas newly diagnosed disease favored TRBV20-1 and TRBJ2-1. Peripheral blood alone was examined, since thyroid tissue, which constituted the primary lesion, could not be accessed. The authors noted that the small sample size was a limitation that may lower accuracy. Compared with newly diagnosed patients, patients with persistent Graves' disease had lower TCR Shannon entropy and fewer highly expanded clones, which suggests clonal expansion.

In the germline V gene (reference sequence), CDR1 corresponds to DFQATT and CDR2 to SNEGSKA. Trimmed from V: 2 bases; trimmed from J: 6 bases; junction bases lacking a gene match: 8. From the cysteine up to the phenylalanine, the CDR3 has a length of 14 residues. The entry retains the CDR3 DNA only, 42 bases that are in frame from base 1. Read against the paper, the sample's time point label means: newly diagnosed GD, antithyroid drugs for less than 3 months. For both TCR sequencing and RNA sequencing, RNA was extracted from PBMCs using TRIzol. Graves' disease was diagnosed according to American Thyroid Association guidelines. Recruitment of patients was carried out at an endocrinology department in Xi'an, China. Each patient gave 7.5 to 10 milliliters of peripheral blood, collected in an EDTA anticoagulant tube. PBMCs were isolated by Ficoll Paque Plus density gradient separation without further T cell sorting. An Agilent 2100 Bioanalyzer and agarose gel were used to assess RNA quality, and a NanoDrop 2000 was used to measure RNA concentration.

Library creation used multiplex PCR. The reads were generated on an Illumina HiSeq 4000. To build TCR beta libraries, CDR3 regions were amplified by Arm-PCR using iRepertoire HTBI primers. PCR products were gel purified before sequencing. Per the authors' processing: Gene usage analysis of CDR3 amino acid clonotypes relied on the roughly 58 TRBV and 12 to 15 TRBJ segments identified across samples. COPE and FqMerger were used to merge the filtered high-quality paired reads into contigs. BLAST was used to align contigs to IMGT TRBV, TRBD and TRBJ reference genes, with CDR3 defined following IMGT. Any clonotype with a frequency above 0.1% was classified as a highly expanded clone. Repertoire diversity was measured by Shannon entropy, and V-J evenness by the Gini coefficient. Public clonotypes were defined as clonotypes shared by more than one individual. TCRdb reworked the public reads: Q25 trimming with fastp, MiXCR clone assembly, productive beta chains retained. Entries that share a CDR3 protein sequence are merged under the most common genes and DNA. The V and J calls and clone size come from TCRdb's table, not from the authors' own analysis. The sample data list just over 600,000 distinct CDR3 sequences, and roughly 15% of these were observed just once. The top ten constitute under 20% of the sample.

Notes on this clonotype: Its cognate antigen has yet to be identified. Base quality data are lacking; no much larger clone is found one base away.

Separately, the same data were catalogued under a study of T cells in Graves' hyperthyroidism and ophthalmopathy. The second investigation adds: Graves' hyperthyroidism was defined as stable when no progression to ophthalmopathy occurred over 18 months of follow-up. The hyperthyroidism patients were between 18 and 65 years old and newly diagnosed, with a disease duration of less than 2 months. Any patient with an uncontrolled infection, another autoimmune disease, pregnancy or lactation was excluded. Diagnoses were based on clinical symptoms, serum thyroxine and TRAb, thyroid ultrasound and orbital computed tomography. For the first round of RT-PCR on the TCR CDR3, the HTBI primer set was used together with the Qiagen OneStep RT-PCR kit. Most expanded thyroid clonotypes (frequency above 0.001) were also found in blood, which suggests that blood repertoires may mirror thyroid immune responses. Ophthalmopathy was separated from stable hyperthyroidism by a 13 V-J signature model, with just over 85% sensitivity and about 81% specificity obtained in cross-validation and 80%/75% obtained in testing. In validation, the model predicted progression to ophthalmopathy a median of around six months before onset, with roughly 70% sensitivity and roughly 72% specificity. To identify TCR V-J signatures that set the groups apart, the researchers used a discovery cohort of about a hundred patients, made up of 40 to 45 with Graves' ophthalmopathy and 55 to 65 with stable Graves' hyperthyroidism. An independent validation cohort of around 19 hyperthyroidism patients and approximately 15 patients who later progressed to ophthalmopathy tested prospective prediction of ophthalmopathy. The 90 to 100 discovery patients were randomly split 7:3 into training and test sets. The study also compared thyroid tissue and blood T-cell repertoires from about 6 Graves' hyperthyroidism patients. After sampling, hyperthyroidism patients received methimazole starting at 30 mg daily, and ophthalmopathy patients received high-dose intravenous methylprednisolone. A second multiplex PCR round built the libraries, followed by size selection and purification. The libraries were sequenced on an Illumina HiSeq2000 using paired-end 100 bp reads. SOAPnuke was used to process the raw data, with reads discarded if the reads contained adapters or uncalled bases, had a mean Phred below 15, or lacked an exact constant-primer or identifier match. High-quality paired reads were merged with COPE v1.2.5, and unique nucleotide sequences were defined as clonotypes. MiTCR v1.1 was used to align the clonotypes against IMGT TRBV, TRBD and TRBJ reference segments. The analysis was restricted to V-J combinations with a frequency above 0.0001, which together covered about 99% of the repertoires. The TCS score was defined as F50 (clonal expansion) divided by E x V (chaos), with BLOSUM62-based TCRdist calculated between CDR3 peptides within each V-J. Welch's t-statistics and random forest reduced roughly 500 V-J features to 10 to 15, which were used in a naive Bayes classifier (R e1071). Sample size was not statistically predetermined, and blinding of investigators to group allocation was not performed. According to the paper, TCR Vbeta CDR3 sequencing was carried out on over 130 peripheral blood samples, which came from fewer than 50 ophthalmopathy, about 75 hyperthyroidism and approximately 17 progressor patients.

Here the chain combines TRBV20-1 and TRBJ2-7; TRBD1 agrees with 9 junctional bases. Here the sequenced sample was peripheral blood mononuclear cells (PBMCs), taken at new diagnosis, from a patient treated with antithyroid drugs. This clonotype originated in a woman aged 25 to 39 with Graves disease. Donor details come from another sample of the same person, matched by shared clones. Here the CDR3 is given as CSARRTGVMGEQYF. Here is the DNA: TGCAGTGCTAGAAGGACAGGGGTCATGGGCGAGCAGTACTTC.